The 6 T cell receptor beta chains given below trace back to one sample, sequenced in a study of T-cell reconstitution after alpha-beta-depleted transplantation in children. The TCRbeta library was prepared with unique molecular identifiers. TCRdb reprocessed the PCR reads via MiXCR and lists one record per CDR3 protein. The profile covers some 490,000 distinct CDR3 sequences, with around 12% appearing a single time and under 7% taken by the ten largest. Sequences were derived from PBMCs from the stem cell graft donor, sampled from the stem cell graft. Source of these receptors: a human donor who donated a stem cell graft to a child with combined immunodeficiency.

The chain links TRBV2 to TRBJ1-1; D call uncertain. The CDR3 extends over 11 amino acids. Germline V gene sequence: CDR1 SNHLY, CDR2 FYNNEI. V shed 7 bases and J shed 7 bases, with 10 bases lying between them. In DNA, the CDR3 is TGTGCCAGCACGCTCGCATTTGAAGCTTTCTTT. It encodes CASTLAFEAFF.

This clonotype was detected a few times. CDR3 residues: CASSYRDNQETQYF. In DNA form, the CDR3 reads TGTGCCAGCAGCTACCGGGACAACCAAGAGACCCAGTACTTC. The V gene is TRBV5-4, the J gene TRBJ2-5; maybe TRBD1 (6 bases). Per germline, CDR1 SGHNT and CDR2 YYREEE (reference sequence). The CDR3 totals 14 residues. Trimming took off 3 bases at V and 0 bases at J, with 9 bases between the two ends.

The V gene is TRBV7-2, the J gene TRBJ2-5; D might be TRBD1 (6 bases). V was clipped by 3 bases and J by 3 bases, with 11 bases between them. The CDR3 has 14 residues. The germline V gene encodes CDR1 SGHTA and CDR2 FQGNSA. DNA for the CDR3: TGTGCCAGCAGCTTGGACAGATACAAAGAGACCCAGTACTTC. This encodes CASSLDRYKETQYF.

This chain joins TRBV4-1 and TRBJ1-2; 7 nucleotides match TRBD1. This CDR3 has 13 residues. Germline V gives CDR1 MGHRA, CDR2 YSYEKL. J gave up 6 bases and V 4 bases, and 5 bases lay outside the gene matches. The CDR3 reads CASSPNQGDGYTF. In nucleotides, the CDR3 is TGCGCCAGCAGCCCGAACCAGGGGGATGGCTACACCTTC.

This clonotype was found many times. The chain combines TRBV12-3 or TRBV12-4 with TRBJ2-1; D unresolved. The length of the CDR3 is 14 residues. The V and J ends lost 6 bases and 1 base respectively, with 10 bases between them. The CDR3 sequence is CASSPYASYNEQFF. The CDR3 DNA sequence: TGTGCCAGCAGCCCTTATGCGTCCTACAATGAGCAGTTCTTC.

The genes are TRBV18 and TRBJ2-3, with D perhaps assigned TRBD1 or TRBD2 (6 bases each). Trimming took off 5 bases at V and 5 bases at J, with 11 bases between the two ends. The CDR3 is 13 residues long. Germline V gene sequence: CDR1 KGHSH, CDR2 LQKENI. The CDR3 region has the DNA TGTGCCAGCTCATCCGGGGGCAGAGATACGCAGTATTTT. This translates into CASSSGGRDTQYF.